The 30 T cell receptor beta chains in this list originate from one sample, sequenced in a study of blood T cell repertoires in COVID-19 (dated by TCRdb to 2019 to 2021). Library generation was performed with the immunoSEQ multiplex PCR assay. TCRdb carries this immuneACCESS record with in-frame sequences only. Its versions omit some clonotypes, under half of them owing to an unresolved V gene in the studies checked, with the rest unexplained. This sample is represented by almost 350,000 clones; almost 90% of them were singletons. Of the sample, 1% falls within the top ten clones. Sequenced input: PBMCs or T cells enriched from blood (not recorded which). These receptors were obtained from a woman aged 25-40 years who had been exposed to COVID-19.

CDR3 protein: CASSLVLAGYGEQYF. The CDR3 DNA is TGTGCCAGCAGCTTAGTTCTAGCGGGATATGGCGAGCAGTACTTC. This chain connects TRBV11-3 to TRBJ2-7; 9 bases map to TRBD2. CDR3 length: 15 residues. V dropped 1 base and J dropped 6; count of bases not matched to a gene: 7. Germline V gives CDR1 SGHNT, CDR2 YENEEA.

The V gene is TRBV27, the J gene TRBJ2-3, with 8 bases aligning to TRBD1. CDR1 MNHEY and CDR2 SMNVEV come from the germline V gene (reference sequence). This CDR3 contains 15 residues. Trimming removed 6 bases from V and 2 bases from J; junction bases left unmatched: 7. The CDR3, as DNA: TGTGCCAGCAGCCGACAGGGGCGAAACACAGATACGCAGTATTTT. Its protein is CASSRQGRNTDTQYF.

Here the CDR3 reads CASSLAALAGTDEQYF. The CDR3 DNA reads TGTGCCAGCAGCTTAGCGGCCCTAGCGGGAACCGACGAGCAGTACTTC. V gene TRBV7-2 combines with J gene TRBJ2-7, with 9 bases aligning to TRBD2. This CDR3 comprises 16 residues. The J segment lost 5 bases and the V segment lost 0 bases, leaving 8 bases of the junction unmatched. Germline V gives CDR1 SGHTA, CDR2 FQGNSA.

This CDR3 is CASSPSVAVRSYNEQFF. The DNA for the CDR3 is TGTGCCAGCAGCCCGAGTGTGGCGGTGAGGTCCTACAATGAGCAGTTCTTC. The genes are TRBV7-3 and TRBJ2-1; D not certain. The CDR3 length is 17 residues. Germline V gene lookup returns CDR1 SGHTA and CDR2 FQGTGA. Trimming removed 5 bases from V and 1 base from J, with 18 bases in between.

CDR3 coding DNA: TGTGCCAGCAGCCGTGGACAGGGAGGAAACACCATATATTTT. Protein product: CASSRGQGGNTIYF. The chain carries TRBV7-6 and TRBJ1-3; TRBD1 matches at 8 bases. The CDR3 sequence is 14 residues long. Per the germline V gene, CDR1 is SGHVS and CDR2 is FNYEAQ. J lost 4 bases, V lost 5 bases, and 4 bases had no gene match.

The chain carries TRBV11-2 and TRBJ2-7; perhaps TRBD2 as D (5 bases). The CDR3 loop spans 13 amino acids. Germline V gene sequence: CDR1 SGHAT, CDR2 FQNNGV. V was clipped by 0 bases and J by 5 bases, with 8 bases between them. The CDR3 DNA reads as TGTGCCAGCAGCTTAGACCTCGGGAACGAGCAGTACTTC. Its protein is CASSLDLGNEQYF.

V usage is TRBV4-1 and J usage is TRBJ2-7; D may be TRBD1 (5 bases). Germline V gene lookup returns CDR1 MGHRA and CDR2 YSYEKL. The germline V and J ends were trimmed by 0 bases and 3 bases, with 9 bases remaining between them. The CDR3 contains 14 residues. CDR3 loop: CASSQEGVLYEQYF. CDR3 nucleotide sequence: TGCGCCAGCAGCCAAGAAGGGGTTCTCTACGAGCAGTACTTC.

CDR3 in DNA: TGTGCCAGTAGTACCCGACAGGGAGGGGAGCTGTTTTTT. This sequence encodes CASSTRQGGELFF. The chain recombines TRBV19 with TRBJ2-2, with 7 bases identical to TRBD1. The CDR3 length is 13 residues. V gave up 4 bases and J gave up 8 bases; unmatched junction bases: 4. The germline V gene encodes CDR1 LNHDA and CDR2 SQIVND (reference sequence).

CDR3 DNA sequence: TGTGCCAGCAGGTTGGCGGACAGGGAAAACACTGAAGCTTTCTTT. Protein: CASRLADRENTEAFF. The rearrangement links TRBV11-1 to TRBJ1-1; TRBD1 agrees at 8 bases. Germline V gives CDR1 SGHAT, CDR2 FQDESV (reference sequence). CDR3 size: 15 residues. Losses at the gene ends were 6 bases for V and 2 bases for J; bases not matched to a gene: 8.

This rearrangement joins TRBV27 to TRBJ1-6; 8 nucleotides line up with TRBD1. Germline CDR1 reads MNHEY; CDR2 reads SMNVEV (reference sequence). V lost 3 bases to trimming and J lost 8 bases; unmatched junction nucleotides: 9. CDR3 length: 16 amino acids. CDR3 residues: CASSFNPGQGDSPLHF. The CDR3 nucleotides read TGTGCCAGCAGTTTTAACCCCGGACAGGGCGATTCACCCCTCCACTTT.

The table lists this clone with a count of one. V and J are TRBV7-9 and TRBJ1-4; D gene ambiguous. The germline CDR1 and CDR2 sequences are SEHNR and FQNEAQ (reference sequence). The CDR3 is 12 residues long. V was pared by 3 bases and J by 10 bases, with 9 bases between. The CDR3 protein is CASSLGGRKLFF. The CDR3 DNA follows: TGTGCCAGCAGCTTGGGTGGGAGAAAACTGTTTTTT.

Written as DNA, the CDR3 is TGTGCCAGCAGTACGGGACTAGCGGGAGGAACCTACGAGCAGTACTTC. This sequence encodes CASSTGLAGGTYEQYF. V usage is TRBV28 and J usage is TRBJ2-7; TRBD2 matches 15 bases. This CDR3 has 16 residues. Germline V gene sequence: CDR1 MDHEN, CDR2 SYDVKM. V lost 5 bases to trimming and J lost 2 bases; unmatched junction nucleotides: 4.

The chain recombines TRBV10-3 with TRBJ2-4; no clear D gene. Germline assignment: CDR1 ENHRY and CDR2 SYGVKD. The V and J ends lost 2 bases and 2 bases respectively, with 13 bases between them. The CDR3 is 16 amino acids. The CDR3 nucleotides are TGTGCCATCAGTGAGCCGAATGGGCCTTCCAAAAACATTCAGTACTTC. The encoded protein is CAISEPNGPSKNIQYF.

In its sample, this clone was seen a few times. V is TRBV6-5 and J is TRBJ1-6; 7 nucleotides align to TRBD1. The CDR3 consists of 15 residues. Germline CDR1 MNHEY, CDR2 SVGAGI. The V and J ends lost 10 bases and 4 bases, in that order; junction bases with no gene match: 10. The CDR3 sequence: CATRPGTEYNSPLHF. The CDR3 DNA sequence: TGTGCCACTAGGCCCGGGACAGAGTATAATTCACCCCTCCACTTT.

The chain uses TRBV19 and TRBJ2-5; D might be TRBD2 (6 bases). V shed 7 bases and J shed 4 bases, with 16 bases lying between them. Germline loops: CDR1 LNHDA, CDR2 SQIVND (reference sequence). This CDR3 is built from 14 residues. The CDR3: CASTTRGGVETQYF. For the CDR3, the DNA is TGTGCCAGTACCACCCGAGGAGGGGTAGAGACCCAGTACTTC.

In DNA, the CDR3 is TGTGCCAGCAGTGAAGCGGGGACAGGGGGCAATCAGCCCCAGCATTTT. Protein sequence: CASSEAGTGGNQPQHF. This rearrangement joins TRBV2 to TRBJ1-5; TRBD1 matches at 10 bases. V trimming: 0 bases; J trimming: 2 bases; junction bases outside the gene matches: 1. The CDR3 spans 16 residues. Germline values: CDR1 SNHLY, CDR2 FYNNEI.

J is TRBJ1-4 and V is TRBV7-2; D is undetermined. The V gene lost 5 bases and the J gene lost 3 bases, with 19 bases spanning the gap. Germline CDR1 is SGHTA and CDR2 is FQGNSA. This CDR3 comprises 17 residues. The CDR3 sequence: CASSPHSPQTSNEKLFF. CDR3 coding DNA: TGTGCCAGCAGCCCCCACTCCCCCCAGACATCTAATGAAAAACTGTTTTTT.

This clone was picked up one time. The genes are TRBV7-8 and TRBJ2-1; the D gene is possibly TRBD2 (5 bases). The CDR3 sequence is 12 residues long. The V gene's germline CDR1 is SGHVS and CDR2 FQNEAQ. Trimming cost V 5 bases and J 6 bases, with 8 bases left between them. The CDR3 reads CASSPGLNEQFF. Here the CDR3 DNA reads TGTGCCAGCAGCCCCGGACTCAATGAGCAGTTCTTC.

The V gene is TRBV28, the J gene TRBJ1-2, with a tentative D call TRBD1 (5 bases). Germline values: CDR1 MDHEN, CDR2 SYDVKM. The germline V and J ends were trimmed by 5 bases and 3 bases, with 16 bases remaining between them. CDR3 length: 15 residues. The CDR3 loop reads CASSIRDRGDYGYTF. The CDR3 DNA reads TGTGCCAGCAGTATAAGGGACCGGGGGGACTATGGCTACACCTTC.

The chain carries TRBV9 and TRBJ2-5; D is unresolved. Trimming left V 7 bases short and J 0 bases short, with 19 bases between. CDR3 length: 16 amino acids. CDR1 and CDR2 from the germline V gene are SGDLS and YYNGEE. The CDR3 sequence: CASGPTVAPYQETQYF. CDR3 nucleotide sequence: TGTGCCAGCGGCCCCACCGTGGCTCCGTACCAAGAGACCCAGTACTTC.

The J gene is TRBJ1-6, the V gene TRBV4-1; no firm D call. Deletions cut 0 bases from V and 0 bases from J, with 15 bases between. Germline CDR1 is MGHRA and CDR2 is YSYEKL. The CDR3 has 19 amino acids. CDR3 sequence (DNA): TGCGCCAGCAGCCAAGATTGGGAGGCGGCTAGCTCCTATAATTCACCCCTCCACTTT. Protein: CASSQDWEAASSYNSPLHF.

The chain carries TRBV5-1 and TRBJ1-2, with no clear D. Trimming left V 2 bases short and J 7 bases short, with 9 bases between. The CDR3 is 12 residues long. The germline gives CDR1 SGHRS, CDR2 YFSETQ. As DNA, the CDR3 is TGCGCCAGCAGCTTTTTTACGGGTGGCTACACCTTC. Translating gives CASSFFTGGYTF.

DNA for the CDR3: TGTGCCAGCAGTAAGACGGACAGGGGTAGATATGGCTACACCTTC. Protein sequence: CASSKTDRGRYGYTF. This chain connects TRBV6-5 to TRBJ1-2; 9 bases fit TRBD1. CDR3 length: 15 residues. Germline V CDR1 and CDR2: MNHEY, SVGAGI. V lost 5 bases and J lost 5; bases outside the gene matches: 9.

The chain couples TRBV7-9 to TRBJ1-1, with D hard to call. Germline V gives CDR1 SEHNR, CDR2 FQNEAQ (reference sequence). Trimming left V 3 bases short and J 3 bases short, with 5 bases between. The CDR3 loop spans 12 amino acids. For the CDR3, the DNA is TGTGCCAGCAGCTTGGAGGACACTGAAGCTTTCTTT. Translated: CASSLEDTEAFF.

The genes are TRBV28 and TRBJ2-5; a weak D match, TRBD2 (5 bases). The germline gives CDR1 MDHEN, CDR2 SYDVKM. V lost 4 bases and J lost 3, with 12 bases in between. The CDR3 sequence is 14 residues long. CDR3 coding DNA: TGTGCCAGCAGTTACGGACGGGATAAAGAGACCCAGTACTTC. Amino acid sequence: CASSYGRDKETQYF.

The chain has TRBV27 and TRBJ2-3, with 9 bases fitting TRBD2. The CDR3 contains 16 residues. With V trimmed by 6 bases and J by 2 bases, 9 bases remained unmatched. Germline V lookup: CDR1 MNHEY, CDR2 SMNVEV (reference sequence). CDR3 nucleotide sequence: TGTGCCAGCAGGAAGGTAGCGGGAGTCCCCACAGATACGCAGTATTTT. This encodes CASRKVAGVPTDTQYF.

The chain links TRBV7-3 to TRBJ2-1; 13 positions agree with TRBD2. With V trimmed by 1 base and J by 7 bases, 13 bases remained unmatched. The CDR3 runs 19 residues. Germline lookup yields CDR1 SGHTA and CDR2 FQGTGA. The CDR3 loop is CASSLIPPTSGRARNEQFF. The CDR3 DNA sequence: TGTGCCAGCAGCTTAATTCCTCCAACTAGCGGGAGGGCCAGGAATGAGCAGTTCTTC.

CDR3 amino acids: CATSDRGFQETQYF. CDR3 nucleotides: TGTGCCACCAGTGATAGGGGATTCCAAGAGACCCAGTACTTC. V gene TRBV24-1 combines with J gene TRBJ2-5; possible D gene TRBD1, 5 bases. Trimming stripped 3 bases from V and 1 base from J, with 8 bases between. Germline CDR1 is KGHDR and CDR2 is SFDVKD. This CDR3 is built from 14 residues.

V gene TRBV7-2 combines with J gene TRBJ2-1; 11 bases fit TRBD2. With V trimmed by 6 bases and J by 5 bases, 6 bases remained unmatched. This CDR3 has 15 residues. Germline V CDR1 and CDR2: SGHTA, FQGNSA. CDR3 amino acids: CASSRGTSGDNEQFF. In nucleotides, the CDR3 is TGTGCCAGCAGTCGGGGGACTAGCGGAGACAATGAGCAGTTCTTC.

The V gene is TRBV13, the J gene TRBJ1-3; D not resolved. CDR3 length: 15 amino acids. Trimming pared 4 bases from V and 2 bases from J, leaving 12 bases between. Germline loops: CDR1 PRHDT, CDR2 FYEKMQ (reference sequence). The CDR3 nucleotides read TGTGCCAGCAGCTCCGGGTTTCCCCCTGGAAACACCATATATTTT. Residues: CASSSGFPPGNTIYF.